Following are 22 T cell receptor beta chains from one sample sequenced in a study of T cell changes during pregnancy in multiple sclerosis. Data came from immunoSEQ multiplex PCR; TCRdb stores just in-frame clones and leaves some out. The sample records some 52,000 clones, around 92% being singletons. The source was CD4+ T cells from peripheral blood mononuclear cells, collected in the third trimester of pregnancy. The source of these receptors is a female donor with multiple sclerosis, enrolled in a pregnancy study.

On this clone: Germline is not matched at one junction end, which may reflect a read error. Written as DNA, the CDR3 is TGCGCCAGCGAGTTCCTAGCGGGGGCCTACTCCCACAATGAGCAGTTCTTC. This sequence encodes CASEFLAGAYSHNEQFF. The chain is built from TRBV10-1 and TRBJ2-1; 10 bases align to TRBD2. Germline CDR1 is WNHNN and CDR2 is SYGVQD (reference sequence). The CDR3 sequence is 17 residues long.

CDR3 sequence reads: CASSPYTGELFF. The CDR3 DNA reads as TGTGCCAGCAGTCCGTACACCGGGGAGCTGTTTTTT. The chain recombines TRBV27 with TRBJ2-2; D call uncertain. The CDR3 is made up of 12 amino acids. V was clipped by 5 bases and J by 3 bases, with 4 bases between them. Germline values: CDR1 MNHEY, CDR2 SMNVEV (reference sequence).

This clone was detected only once. As DNA, the CDR3 is TGTGCCAGCAGTAGAGGGGACAGGACCTACGAGCAGTACTTC. Residues: CASSRGDRTYEQYF. The chain links TRBV6-1 to TRBJ2-7, with 8 bases fitting TRBD1. The CDR3 runs 14 residues. The J segment lost 2 bases and the V segment lost 5 bases, leaving 5 bases of the junction unmatched. Germline CDR1 is MNHNS and CDR2 is SASEGT.

The CDR3 loop is CASSDGGSGTDTQYF. The CDR3 DNA reads as TGCGCCAGCAGTGATGGCGGGAGTGGGACAGATACGCAGTATTTT. The chain joins TRBV10-1 to TRBJ2-3, with 7 bases that match TRBD2. V was clipped by 3 bases and J by 3 bases; unmatched bases: 6. The CDR3 contains 15 residues. Germline CDR1 reads WNHNN; CDR2 reads SYGVQD (reference sequence).

The chain carries TRBV6-8 and TRBJ2-2; TRBD1 matches at 8 bases. The CDR3 extends over 18 amino acids. Germline loops: CDR1 MNHGY, CDR2 SAAAGT. J was trimmed by 4 bases and V by 2 bases; bases with no gene match: 12. This CDR3 reads CASSYPPGGMRPTGELFF. In nucleotides, the CDR3 is TGTGCCAGCAGTTACCCCCCAGGGGGCATGCGTCCCACCGGGGAGCTGTTTTTT.

The chain carries TRBV14 and TRBJ2-5, with D maybe TRBD1 (5 bases). The CDR3 is 15 residues long. Germline assignment: CDR1 SGHDN and CDR2 FVKESK. The ends were cut back, 4 bases at V and 3 bases at J, with 15 bases in the middle. The CDR3 DNA reads as TGTGCCAGCAGCCCCCAGGGTACAAGGGAAGAGACCCAGTACTTC. Residues: CASSPQGTREETQYF.

The chain combines TRBV11-2 with TRBJ2-3; tentative D call: TRBD1 (6 bases). The CDR3 totals 15 residues. CDR1 is SGHAT, CDR2 FQNNGV, per germline. Trimming took 3 bases from V and 2 from J, leaving 12 bases between them. This CDR3 reads CASSFLGQNTDTQYF. The CDR3 DNA sequence: TGTGCCAGCAGCTTCTTGGGACAAAACACAGATACGCAGTATTTT.

In DNA, the CDR3 is TGTGCCAGCTTCCACAGGGACAGGACGTACGAGCAGTACTTC. This translates into CASFHRDRTYEQYF. This chain connects TRBV21-1 to TRBJ2-7; TRBD1 reflects the table's D call only, with no check against the DNA. TRBV21-1 is tagged as a pseudogene. There are 14 residues in the CDR3.

This chain links TRBV5-8 with TRBJ2-3; 11 positions match TRBD2. CDR3 length equals 17 residues. CDR1 and CDR2 (germline): SGHTS, YDEGEE. V trimming: 6 bases; J trimming: 9 bases; junction bases outside the gene matches: 18. The CDR3 coding sequence is TGTGCCAGCAATTTGGCAAGACTAGCGGGGCTGTGGGGCACGCAGTATTTT. This sequence encodes CASNLARLAGLWGTQYF.

The V call is TRBV5-4, the J call TRBJ2-2; the match to TRBD1 covers 7 bases. Per the germline V gene, CDR1 is SGHNT and CDR2 is YYREEE (reference sequence). V shed 4 bases and J 4 bases; nucleotides not matched to a gene: 7. The CDR3 is made up of 15 amino acids. CDR3 DNA sequence: TGTGCCAGCAGCGCCCGAGGGGGCCCCACCGGGGAGCTGTTTTTT. Its protein product is CASSARGGPTGELFF.

The chain combines TRBV5-6 with TRBJ1-5; D unresolved. Trimming stripped 0 bases from V and 4 bases from J, with 5 bases between. The V gene's germline CDR1 is SGHDT and CDR2 YYEEEE. The CDR3 covers 13 residues. The CDR3 is CASSLDRNQPQHF. Written as DNA, the CDR3 is TGTGCCAGCAGCTTGGATCGGAATCAGCCCCAGCATTTT.

The chain employs TRBV15 and TRBJ2-5; D ambiguous. CDR1 and CDR2 from the germline V gene are LNHNV and YYDKDF (reference sequence). This CDR3 is 14 amino acids long. V shed 1 base and J shed 4 bases, with 10 bases lying between them. This CDR3 reads CATSRGLIGETQYF. Here the CDR3 DNA reads TGTGCCACCAGCAGAGGACTGATAGGAGAGACCCAGTACTTC.

The chain is built from TRBV10-3 and TRBJ1-5; D gene uncertain. The CDR3 runs to 13 residues. V dropped 8 bases and J dropped 5 bases, with 13 bases sitting between them. The V gene's germline CDR1 is ENHRY and CDR2 SYGVKD. In nucleotides, the CDR3 is TGTGCCATCCAGGCTGGGCACGATCAGCCCCAGCATTTT. It encodes CAIQAGHDQPQHF.

The rearrangement uses TRBV29-1 and TRBJ2-2; D may be TRBD1 (5 bases). The CDR3 is 14 amino acids. Per germline, CDR1 SQVTM and CDR2 ANQGSEA. V shed 6 bases and J shed 4 bases, with 15 bases lying between them. CDR3 bases: TGCAGCGTCCAACCGACAGTCGTCACCGGGGAGCTGTTTTTT. This gives the protein CSVQPTVVTGELFF.

The chain carries TRBV7-2 and TRBJ2-1; the D gene is possibly TRBD1 (5 bases). This CDR3 is built from 14 residues. Trimming stripped 7 bases from V and 6 bases from J, with 16 bases between. In germline, CDR1 is SGHTA, CDR2 FQGNSA. The CDR3 loop reads CASTSGYQGNEQFF. The CDR3 nucleotides are TGTGCCAGCACCTCCGGCTATCAGGGCAATGAGCAGTTCTTC.

The rearrangement links TRBV5-4 to TRBJ2-7; TRBD2 might be the D (5 bases). V was shortened by 0 bases and J by 3 bases, with 13 bases between the two germline ends. The germline gives CDR1 SGHNT, CDR2 YYREEE (reference sequence). This CDR3 is 15 amino acids long. This chain's CDR3 is CASSLGSAGLYEQYF. The CDR3 nucleotides are TGTGCCAGCAGCTTGGGGTCTGCGGGCCTCTACGAGCAGTACTTC.

The chain's CDR3 is CATILRNWEGYTF. CDR3 DNA: TGTGCCACCATACTCCGCAACTGGGAGGGCTACACCTTC. The chain joins TRBV2 to TRBJ1-2; D is ambiguous. The CDR3 runs to 13 residues. Germline V gives CDR1 SNHLY, CDR2 FYNNEI. The V gene lost 10 bases and the J gene lost 8 bases, with 20 bases spanning the gap. The variable domain in full, completed from reference TRBV2 and TRBJ1-2, reads EPEVTQTPSHQVTQMGQEVILRCVPISNHLYFYWYRQILGQKVEFLVSFYNNEISEKSEIFDDQFSVERPDGSNFTLKIRSTKLEDSAMYFCATILRNWEGYTFGSGTRLTVV.

The chain recombines TRBV28 with TRBJ2-1, with 7 bases aligning to TRBD2. V lost 4 bases to trimming and J lost 7 bases; unmatched junction nucleotides: 10. Germline-derived CDR1 and CDR2 are MDHEN and SYDVKM. This CDR3 is 15 amino acids long. The CDR3 here is CASSSAGAPGNEQFF. CDR3 in DNA: TGTGCCAGCAGTTCGGCGGGAGCCCCAGGGAATGAGCAGTTCTTC.

This chain joins TRBV2 and TRBJ2-5; unclear D gene. Germline CDR1 reads SNHLY; CDR2 reads FYNNEI. The V end lost 7 bases, the J end lost 7 bases, and 16 bases lay between the germline ends. There are 13 residues in the CDR3. CDR3 sequence (DNA): TGTGCCAGCACGAGGTCGGGTCTGGGGACCCAGTACTTC. Its protein is CASTRSGLGTQYF. The full variable domain, completed using reference TRBV2 and TRBJ2-5, is EPEVTQTPSHQVTQMGQEVILRCVPISNHLYFYWYRQILGQKVEFLVSFYNNEISEKSEIFDDQFSVERPDGSNFTLKIRSTKLEDSAMYFCASTRSGLGTQYFGPGTRLLVL.

This clone was counted between two and nine times. CDR3 coding DNA: TGTGCCAGCTGGTCGGACTCGAGAAACACTGAAGCTTTCTTT. It yields the protein CASWSDSRNTEAFF. This chain uses TRBV9 with TRBJ1-1; no clear D. The CDR3 consists of 14 residues. Between the trimmed V and J ends, which lost 7 bases and 2 bases, there was a span of 15 bases. In germline, CDR1 is SGDLS, CDR2 YYNGEE.

The chain employs TRBV5-1 and TRBJ2-5; 7 bases align to TRBD1. V lost 2 bases and J lost 1; bases outside the gene matches: 5. The CDR3 is made up of 15 amino acids. Germline V gene sequence: CDR1 SGHRS, CDR2 YFSETQ. CDR3 sequence: CASSFFSGGQETQYF. CDR3 nucleotide sequence: TGCGCCAGCAGCTTTTTTTCAGGGGGCCAAGAGACCCAGTACTTC.

This clone was seen a single time. This rearrangement joins TRBV11-2 to TRBJ2-5; D gene ambiguous. Per the germline V gene, CDR1 is SGHAT and CDR2 is FQNNGV. The CDR3 has 12 residues. The germline V and J ends were trimmed by 1 base and 7 bases, with 7 bases remaining between them. The CDR3 DNA follows: TGTGCCAGCAGCTTAGGCGGCGGGACCCAGTACTTC. As protein: CASSLGGGTQYF.